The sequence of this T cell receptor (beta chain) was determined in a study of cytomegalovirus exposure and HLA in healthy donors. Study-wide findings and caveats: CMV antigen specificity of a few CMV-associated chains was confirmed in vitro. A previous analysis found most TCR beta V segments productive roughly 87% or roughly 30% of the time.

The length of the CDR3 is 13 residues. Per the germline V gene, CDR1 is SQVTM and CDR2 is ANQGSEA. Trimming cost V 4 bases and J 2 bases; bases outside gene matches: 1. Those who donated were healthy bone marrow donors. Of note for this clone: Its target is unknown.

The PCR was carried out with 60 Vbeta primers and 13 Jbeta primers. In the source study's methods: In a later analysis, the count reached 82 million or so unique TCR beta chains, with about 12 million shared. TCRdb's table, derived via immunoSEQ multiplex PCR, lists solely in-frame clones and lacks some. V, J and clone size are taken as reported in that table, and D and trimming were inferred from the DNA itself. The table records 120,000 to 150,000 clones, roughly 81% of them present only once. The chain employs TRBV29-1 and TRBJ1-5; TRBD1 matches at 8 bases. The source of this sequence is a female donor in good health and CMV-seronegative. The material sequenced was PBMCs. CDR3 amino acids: CSVVTGGNQPQHF. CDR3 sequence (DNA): TGCAGCGTTGTGACAGGGGGCAATCAGCCCCAGCATTTT.